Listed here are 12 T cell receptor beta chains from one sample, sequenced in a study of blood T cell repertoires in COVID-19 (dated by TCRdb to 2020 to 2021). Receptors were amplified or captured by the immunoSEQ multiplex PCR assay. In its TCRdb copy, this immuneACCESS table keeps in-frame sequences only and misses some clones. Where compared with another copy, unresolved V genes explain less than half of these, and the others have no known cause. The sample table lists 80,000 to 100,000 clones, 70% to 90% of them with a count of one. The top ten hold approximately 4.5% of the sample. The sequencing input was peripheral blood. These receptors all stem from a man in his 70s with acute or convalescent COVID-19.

The CDR3 DNA reads TGCGCCAGCAGCCACTTAATGGGCCTCTCCACTGAAGCTTTCTTT. Encoded protein: CASSHLMGLSTEAFF. This sequence joins TRBV4-1 and TRBJ1-1; D gene ambiguous. V gave up 3 bases and J gave up 4 bases, with 15 bases separating them. Germline assignment: CDR1 MGHRA and CDR2 YSYEKL. The CDR3 contains 15 residues.

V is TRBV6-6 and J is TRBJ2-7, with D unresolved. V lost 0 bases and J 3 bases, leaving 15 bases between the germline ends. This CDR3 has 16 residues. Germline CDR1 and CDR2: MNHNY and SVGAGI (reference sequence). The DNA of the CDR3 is TGTGCCAGCAGTTACTCGAGCACAGCTCCCCTCTACGAGCAGTACTTC. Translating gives CASSYSSTAPLYEQYF.

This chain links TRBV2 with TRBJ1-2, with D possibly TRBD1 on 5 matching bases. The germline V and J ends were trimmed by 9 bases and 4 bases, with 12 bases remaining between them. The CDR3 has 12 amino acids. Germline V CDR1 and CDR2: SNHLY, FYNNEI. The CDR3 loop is CARGGTLYGYTF. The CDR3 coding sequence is TGTGCCAGGGGGGGGACGCTCTATGGCTACACCTTC.

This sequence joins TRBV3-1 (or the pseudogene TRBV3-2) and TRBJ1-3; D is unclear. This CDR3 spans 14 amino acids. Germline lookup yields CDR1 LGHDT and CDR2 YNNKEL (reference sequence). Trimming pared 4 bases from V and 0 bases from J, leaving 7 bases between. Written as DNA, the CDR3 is TGTGCCAGCAGCCCGGGATTCTCTGGAAACACCATATATTTT. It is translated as CASSPGFSGNTIYF.

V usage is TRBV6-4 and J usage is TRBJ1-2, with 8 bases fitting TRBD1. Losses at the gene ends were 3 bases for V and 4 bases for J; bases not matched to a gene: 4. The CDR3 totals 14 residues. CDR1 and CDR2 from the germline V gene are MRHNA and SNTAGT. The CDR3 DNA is TGTGCCAGCAGTGAGAGGCAGGGGGCCTATGGCTACACCTTC. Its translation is CASSERQGAYGYTF.

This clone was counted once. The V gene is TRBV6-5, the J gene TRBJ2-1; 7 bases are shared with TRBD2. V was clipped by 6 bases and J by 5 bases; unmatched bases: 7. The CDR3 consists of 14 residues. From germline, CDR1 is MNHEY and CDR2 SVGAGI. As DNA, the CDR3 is TGTGCCAGCAGCCTGGGCGGGACTAACAATGAGCAGTTCTTC. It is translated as CASSLGGTNNEQFF.

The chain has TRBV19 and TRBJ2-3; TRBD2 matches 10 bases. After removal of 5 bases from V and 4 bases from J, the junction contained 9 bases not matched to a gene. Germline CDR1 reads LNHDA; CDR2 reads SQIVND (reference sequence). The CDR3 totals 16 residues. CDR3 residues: CASSGRLAGQADTQYF. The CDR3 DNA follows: TGTGCCAGTAGTGGCCGACTAGCGGGTCAGGCAGATACGCAGTATTTT. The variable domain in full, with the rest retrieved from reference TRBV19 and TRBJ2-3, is DGGITQSPKYLFRKEGQNVTLSCEQNLNHDAMYWYRQDPGQGLRLIYYSQIVNDFQKGDIAEGYSVSREKKESFPLTVTSAQKNPTAFYLCASSGRLAGQADTQYFGPGTRLTVL.

The CDR3 region is CASSTLAGGILRTGELFF. Here the CDR3 DNA reads TGTGCCAGCAGCACACTAGCGGGGGGGATTCTCCGAACCGGGGAGCTGTTTTTT. The chain recombines TRBV7-6 with TRBJ2-2; 13 bases match TRBD2. This CDR3 comprises 18 residues. J lost 5 bases, V lost 5 bases, and 11 bases had no gene match. In germline, CDR1 is SGHVS, CDR2 FNYEAQ.

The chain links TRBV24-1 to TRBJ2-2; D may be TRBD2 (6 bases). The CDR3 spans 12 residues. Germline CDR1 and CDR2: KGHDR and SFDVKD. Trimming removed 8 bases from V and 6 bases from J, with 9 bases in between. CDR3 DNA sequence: TGTGCCACCACGGGACTTGCCGGGGAGCTGTTTTTT. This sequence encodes CATTGLAGELFF.

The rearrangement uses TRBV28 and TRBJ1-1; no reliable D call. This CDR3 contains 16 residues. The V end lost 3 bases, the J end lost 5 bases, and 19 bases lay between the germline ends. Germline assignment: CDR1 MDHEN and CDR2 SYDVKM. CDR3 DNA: TGTGCCAGCAGTTTCACGAGGGTTTCACAGCGGACTGAAGCTTTCTTT. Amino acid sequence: CASSFTRVSQRTEAFF. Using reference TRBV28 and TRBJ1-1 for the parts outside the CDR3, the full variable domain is DVKVTQSSRYLVKRTGEKVFLECVQDMDHENMFWYRQDPGLGLRLIYFSYDVKMKEKGDIPEGYSVSREKKERFSLILESASTNQTSMYLCASSFTRVSQRTEAFFGQGTRLTVV.

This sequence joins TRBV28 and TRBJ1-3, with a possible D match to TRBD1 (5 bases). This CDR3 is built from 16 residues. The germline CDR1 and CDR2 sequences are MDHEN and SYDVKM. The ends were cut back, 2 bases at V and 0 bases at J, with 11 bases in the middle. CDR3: CASSLIGARSGNTIYF. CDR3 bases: TGTGCCAGCAGTTTAATAGGGGCACGCTCTGGAAACACCATATATTTT.

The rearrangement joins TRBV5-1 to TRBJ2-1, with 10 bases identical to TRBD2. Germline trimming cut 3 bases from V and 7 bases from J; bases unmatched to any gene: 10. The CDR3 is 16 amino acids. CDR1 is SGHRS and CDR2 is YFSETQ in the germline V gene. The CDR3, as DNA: TGCGCCAGCAGCTCCCTCCAGCGGGGGGGTGGGAATGAGCAGTTCTTC. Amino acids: CASSSLQRGGGNEQFF.